What follows are 10 T cell receptor beta chains derived from one specimen sequenced in a study of cytomegalovirus exposure and HLA in healthy donors. The PCR made use of 60 Vbeta and 13 Jbeta primers. The protocol was immunoSEQ multiplex PCR, while the TCRdb copy is restricted to in-frame clones and leaves out a portion. The sample has roughly 150,000 clones, 70% to 80% seen once; the top ten hold 2.1%. The sequenced material came from PBMCs. All receptors derive from a woman aged 60-75 years in good health and CMV-seropositive.

The chain is built from TRBV6-5 and TRBJ2-1, with 10 bases identical to TRBD1. In germline, CDR1 is MNHEY, CDR2 SVGAGI. J gave up 10 bases and V 6 bases, and 9 bases lay outside the gene matches. This CDR3 has 14 amino acids. For the CDR3, the DNA is TGTGCCAGCAGCTTTCGACAGGGGGCGAAGGAGCAGTTCTTC. Protein sequence: CASSFRQGAKEQFF.

V gene TRBV5-1 combines with J gene TRBJ2-1; TRBD2 matches at 11 bases. Germline V gene lookup returns CDR1 SGHRS and CDR2 YFSETQ. The CDR3 extends over 16 amino acids. V was pared by 0 bases and J by 6 bases, with 5 bases of the junction left unmatched. CDR3 sequence reads: CASSLEYSGRVNEQFF. The CDR3 region has the DNA TGCGCCAGCAGCTTGGAGTATAGCGGGAGGGTCAATGAGCAGTTCTTC.

The V call is TRBV7-3, the J call TRBJ2-2; D gene unclear. V was shortened by 5 bases and J by 1 base, with 11 bases between the two germline ends. The CDR3 is 15 residues long. Germline-derived CDR1 and CDR2 are SGHTA and FQGTGA. The CDR3 DNA reads as TGTGCCAGCAGCACATCAGACTTGAACACCGGGGAGCTGTTTTTT. Translation gives CASSTSDLNTGELFF.

The chain has TRBV29-1 and TRBJ1-2; 11 nucleotides line up with TRBD1. The CDR3 contains 15 residues. CDR1 is SQVTM, CDR2 ANQGSEA, per germline. With 2 bases clipped from V and 2 bases from J, the junction kept 4 bases outside the gene matches. CDR3 sequence (DNA): TGCAGCGTTGAATCCCGGGACAGGGGGAACTATGGCTACACCTTC. Amino acid sequence: CSVESRDRGNYGYTF.

The chain links TRBV5-1 to TRBJ2-1, with D uncertain. This CDR3 contains 14 residues. The V end lost 3 bases, the J end lost 1 base, and 8 bases lay between the germline ends. CDR1 and CDR2 from the germline V gene are SGHRS and YFSETQ. The chain's CDR3 is CASSWAYSYNEQFF. DNA of the CDR3: TGCGCCAGCAGCTGGGCTTATTCCTACAATGAGCAGTTCTTC.

The V call is TRBV11-2, the J call TRBJ2-6, with D possibly being TRBD2 (5 bases). The V gene lost 5 bases and the J gene lost 0 bases, with 14 bases spanning the gap. From germline, CDR1 is SGHAT and CDR2 FQNNGV. The CDR3 length is 17 residues. The CDR3 protein is CASSPTTGISGANVLTF. For the CDR3, the DNA is TGTGCCAGCAGCCCGACCACGGGGATCTCTGGGGCCAACGTCCTGACTTTC.

This rearrangement joins TRBV7-2 to TRBJ2-1; maybe TRBD2 (6 bases). CDR1 SGHTA and CDR2 FQGNSA come from the germline V gene. The V end was cut by 5 bases, the J end by 4 bases, with 18 bases between. The CDR3 totals 16 residues. The CDR3: CASSVGSGLTYNEQFF. CDR3 nucleotide sequence: TGTGCCAGCAGCGTGGGTAGCGGCTTAACATACAATGAGCAGTTCTTC.

This chain connects TRBV9 to TRBJ2-3; maybe TRBD1 (5 bases). There are 19 residues in the CDR3. Looked up from germline, CDR1 is SGDLS and CDR2 is YYNGEE. Deletions cut 0 bases from V and 1 base from J, with 21 bases between. The CDR3 nucleotides are TGTGCCAGCAGCGTAGGACAGCTGAGGACCATTAAGGGCACAGATACGCAGTATTTT. Its translation: CASSVGQLRTIKGTDTQYF.

V gene TRBV28 combines with J gene TRBJ1-2; tentative D call: TRBD1 (5 bases). Trimming stripped 1 base from V and 8 bases from J, with 14 bases between. The CDR3 sequence is 14 residues long. The germline gives CDR1 MDHEN, CDR2 SYDVKM. CDR3 bases: TGTGCCAGCAGTTTATCCCTGACAGTTTTGGGCTACACCTTC. It translates to CASSLSLTVLGYTF.

This clone was seen a single time. The V call is TRBV11-2, the J call TRBJ2-1; no reliable D call. Trimming took 1 base from V and 7 from J, leaving 5 bases between them. This CDR3 region has 12 residues. Germline loops: CDR1 SGHAT, CDR2 FQNNGV. The CDR3 DNA reads as TGTGCCAGCAGCTTAGTACTAAATGAGCAGTTCTTC. Protein product: CASSLVLNEQFF.